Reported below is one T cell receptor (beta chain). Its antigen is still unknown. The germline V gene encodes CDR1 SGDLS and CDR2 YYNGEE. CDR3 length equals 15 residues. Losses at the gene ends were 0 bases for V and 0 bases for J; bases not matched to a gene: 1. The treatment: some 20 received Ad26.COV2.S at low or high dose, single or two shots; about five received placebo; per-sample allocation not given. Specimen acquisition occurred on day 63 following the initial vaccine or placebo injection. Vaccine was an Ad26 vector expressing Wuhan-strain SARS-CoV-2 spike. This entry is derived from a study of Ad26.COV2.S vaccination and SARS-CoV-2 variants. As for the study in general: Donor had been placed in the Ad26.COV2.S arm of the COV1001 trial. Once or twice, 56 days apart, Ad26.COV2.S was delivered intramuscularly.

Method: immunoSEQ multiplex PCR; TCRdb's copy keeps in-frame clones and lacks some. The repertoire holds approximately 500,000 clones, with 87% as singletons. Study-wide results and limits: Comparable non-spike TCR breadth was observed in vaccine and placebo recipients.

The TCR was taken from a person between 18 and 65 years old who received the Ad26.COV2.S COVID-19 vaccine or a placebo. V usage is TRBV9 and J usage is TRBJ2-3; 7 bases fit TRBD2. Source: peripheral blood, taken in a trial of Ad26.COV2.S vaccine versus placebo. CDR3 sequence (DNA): TGTGCCAGCAGCGTAGTAGCGGGTAGCACAGATACGCAGTATTTT. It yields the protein CASSVVAGSTDTQYF.